What follows are 29 T cell receptor beta chains derived from one specimen sequenced in a study of blood T cell repertoires in COVID-19 (dated by TCRdb to the early 2020s). Library preparation employed the immunoSEQ multiplex PCR assay. TCRdb re-hosts the immuneACCESS table, in-frame sequences only. Its copies lack some clones; in the studies checked, an unresolved V gene accounts for under half of them, and the cause for the rest is not known. The sample includes about 80,000 clones, with roughly 78% observed a single time. The ten largest clones represent around 33% of the sample. The source material was peripheral blood. Receptors originate from a man aged 55 to 70 with COVID-19, enrolled during active disease.

The chain couples TRBV6-6 to TRBJ2-7; possibly TRBD2 for D (5 bases). The germline gives CDR1 MNHNY, CDR2 SVGAGI (reference sequence). This CDR3 contains 12 residues. Trimming shortened V by 11 bases and J by 3 bases, and 14 bases separated the two germline ends. The DNA for the CDR3 is TGTGCCCACTCCGGAGGCCACTACGAGCAGTACTTC. Protein sequence: CAHSGGHYEQYF.

The chain combines TRBV9 with TRBJ2-3; 8 bases align to TRBD1. CDR1 and CDR2 (germline): SGDLS, YYNGEE. This CDR3 region has 15 residues. V lost 0 bases, J lost 4 bases, and 4 bases stayed unmatched. The CDR3 DNA reads TGTGCCAGCAGCGTAGCTATACAGGGGGCAGATACGCAGTATTTT. Its protein product is CASSVAIQGADTQYF.

The genes are TRBV5-1 and TRBJ2-5; 8 bases are shared with TRBD2. The CDR3 length is 14 residues. Trimming took 4 bases from V and 1 from J; bases not matched to a gene: 3. The V gene's germline CDR1 is SGHRS and CDR2 YFSETQ. The CDR3 is CASSGGGFQETQYF. The DNA of the CDR3 is TGCGCCAGCAGCGGCGGGGGGTTCCAAGAGACCCAGTACTTC.

The chain carries TRBV4-3 and TRBJ1-5; D not resolved. CDR3 length: 12 residues. The V end lost 3 bases, the J end lost 9 bases, and 9 bases lay between the germline ends. The germline V gene has CDR1 LGHNA and CDR2 YSLEER. The CDR3 bases are TGCGCCAGCAGCCAGGGAGGCGGGCCCCAGCATTTT. Amino acids: CASSQGGGPQHF.

The chain couples TRBV7-6 to TRBJ1-2, with D possibly being TRBD1 (6 bases). This CDR3 is 15 amino acids long. V was shortened by 5 bases and J by 6 bases, with 19 bases between the two germline ends. Germline CDR1 reads SGHVS; CDR2 reads FNYEAQ. The CDR3 DNA sequence: TGTGCCAGCAGCCCAAAACAGGGCGCAGAAGATGGCTACACCTTC. Translation gives CASSPKQGAEDGYTF.

CDR3 protein: CASSLRGQGPYNQPQHF. In DNA form, the CDR3 reads TGTGCCAGCAGCTTAAGAGGGCAGGGGCCGTACAATCAGCCCCAGCATTTT. The rearrangement links TRBV7-3 to TRBJ1-5; possible D gene TRBD1, 6 bases. CDR1 and CDR2 (germline): SGHTA, FQGTGA. The length of the CDR3 is 17 residues. V lost 1 base, J lost 3 bases, and 16 bases lay in between.

The J gene is TRBJ1-5, the V gene TRBV6-5; D is unclear. CDR3 length: 13 amino acids. Germline V CDR1 and CDR2: MNHEY, SVGAGI. V was trimmed by 7 bases and J by 9 bases, leaving 16 bases between them. The CDR3 region is CASTDLTGWPQHF. CDR3 in DNA: TGTGCCAGCACCGATCTAACCGGTTGGCCCCAGCATTTT.

The chain couples TRBV5-5 to TRBJ1-2; D not resolved. Germline V lookup: CDR1 SGHKS, CDR2 YYEKEE (reference sequence). CDR3 size: 14 residues. With 4 bases removed from V and 0 bases from J, the gap between germline ends came to 10 bases. In DNA form, the CDR3 reads TGTGCCAGCAGCGCCATTACTACTAACTATGGCTACACCTTC. Its translation: CASSAITTNYGYTF.

V is TRBV11-3 and J is TRBJ2-1; 13 bases are shared with TRBD2. The V segment lost 5 bases and the J segment 8 bases; nucleotides outside the gene matches: 6. The CDR3 has 15 residues. Per the germline V gene, CDR1 is SGHNT and CDR2 is YENEEA. CDR3 protein: CASSATSGRADEQFF. CDR3 DNA: TGTGCCAGCAGCGCCACTAGCGGGAGGGCCGATGAGCAGTTCTTC.

This clone turned up a few times. This chain uses TRBV11-3 with TRBJ2-7, with a possible D match to TRBD1 (5 bases). Germline V CDR1 and CDR2: SGHNT, YENEEA. There are 13 residues in the CDR3. Trimming removed 5 bases at V and 7 bases at J, with 15 bases between. The DNA for the CDR3 is TGTGCCAGCAGCCCTGGACCCAAGGGGGAGCAGTACTTC. It is translated as CASSPGPKGEQYF.

The rearrangement joins TRBV10-3 to TRBJ1-1; D possibly corresponds to TRBD1 (5 bases). Germline CDR1 and CDR2: ENHRY and SYGVKD. V was clipped by 5 bases and J by 1 base, with 17 bases between them. This CDR3 is built from 16 residues. Here the CDR3 DNA reads TGTGCCATCAGTAAGACAGCGACAACTGAGAACACTGAAGCTTTCTTT. Translation: CAISKTATTENTEAFF.

The V and J genes are TRBV5-1 and TRBJ2-5; D possibly corresponds to TRBD1 (6 bases). This CDR3 region has 18 residues. CDR1 and CDR2 (germline): SGHRS, YFSETQ. V was trimmed by 2 bases and J by 1 base, leaving 21 bases between them. This CDR3 reads CASSLANLAWTVQETQYF. In DNA form, the CDR3 reads TGCGCCAGCAGCTTAGCCAATCTGGCCTGGACAGTCCAAGAGACCCAGTACTTC.

The chain joins TRBV29-1 to TRBJ2-3; TRBD1 might be the D (7 bases). The CDR3 totals 15 residues. Germline CDR1 SQVTM, CDR2 ANQGSEA. V lost 5 bases to trimming and J lost 3 bases, with 18 bases between them. The CDR3 DNA reads TGCAGCGTTTCGTTGGAGGGGGCGCGGACAGATACGCAGTATTTT. It encodes CSVSLEGARTDTQYF.

This chain connects TRBV3-1 (or the pseudogene TRBV3-2) to TRBJ2-5; possibly TRBD2 for D (6 bases). Germline V CDR1 and CDR2: LGHDT, YNNKEL (reference sequence). There are 14 residues in the CDR3. Deletions cut 5 bases from V and 2 bases from J, with 12 bases between. The CDR3 region is CASSDRGAQETQYF. DNA of the CDR3: TGTGCCAGCAGCGACCGCGGGGCTCAAGAGACCCAGTACTTC.

The chain combines TRBV5-1 with TRBJ1-1; 7 bases map to TRBD1. The CDR3 totals 15 residues. Per the germline V gene, CDR1 is SGHRS and CDR2 is YFSETQ. V dropped 2 bases and J dropped 2; count of bases not matched to a gene: 6. This CDR3 is CASSFGTVANTEAFF. DNA of the CDR3: TGCGCCAGCAGCTTCGGGACAGTCGCCAACACTGAAGCTTTCTTT.

The chain carries TRBV30 and TRBJ1-1; 7 bases align to TRBD1. Trimming took 5 bases from V and 0 from J; bases not matched to a gene: 3. CDR1 GTSNPN and CDR2 SVGIG come from the germline V gene (reference sequence). The CDR3 contains 13 residues. The CDR3 DNA sequence: TGTGCCTGGCGGGACAGCATGAACACTGAAGCTTTCTTT. It specifies CAWRDSMNTEAFF.

V usage is TRBV18 and J usage is TRBJ1-5, with D possibly TRBD1 on 5 matching bases. CDR3 length: 15 amino acids. Deletions cut 3 bases from V and 7 bases from J, with 16 bases between. The germline V gene encodes CDR1 KGHSH and CDR2 LQKENI. The CDR3: CASSPLGGVDQPQHF. The DNA for the CDR3 is TGTGCCAGCTCACCCCTCGGAGGGGTGGACCAGCCCCAGCATTTT.

The sample holds a few counts of this clone. CDR3 sequence (DNA): TGTGCCAGCAGCGTCCGCTCAACCGGGACTAGCTCCTACAATGAGCAGTTCTTC. This encodes CASSVRSTGTSSYNEQFF. The V and J genes are TRBV14 and TRBJ2-1; 8 bases agree with TRBD2. The length of the CDR3 is 18 residues. The germline gives CDR1 SGHDN, CDR2 FVKESK. The V segment lost 5 bases and the J segment 0 bases; nucleotides outside the gene matches: 12.

The chain has TRBV6-5 and TRBJ1-1; maybe TRBD1 (5 bases). The CDR3 is made up of 15 amino acids. The ends were cut back, 6 bases at V and 3 bases at J, with 17 bases in the middle. Germline V gene sequence: CDR1 MNHEY, CDR2 SVGAGI. CDR3 sequence: CASSLTQKGDTEAFF. The CDR3 nucleotides read TGTGCCAGCAGCCTAACACAGAAAGGGGACACTGAAGCTTTCTTT.

This clone has more than one count but fewer than ten. This chain connects TRBV6-2 or TRBV6-3 to TRBJ2-1; 12 nucleotides match TRBD1. CDR3 size: 15 residues. From germline, CDR1 is MNHEY and CDR2 SVGEGT. V lost 4 bases and J lost 5; bases outside the gene matches: 3. CDR3 residues: CASSWDRGQNNEQFF. For the CDR3, the DNA is TGTGCCAGCAGTTGGGACAGGGGGCAGAACAATGAGCAGTTCTTC.

This sequence joins TRBV11-3 and TRBJ2-7; TRBD1 is a possible D gene (5 bases). The V and J ends lost 1 base and 2 bases respectively, with 9 bases between them. CDR3 length: 14 amino acids. CDR1 is SGHNT, CDR2 YENEEA, per germline. The CDR3 coding sequence is TGTGCCAGCAGCTTAGGCAGGGCCACCTACGAGCAGTACTTC. It specifies CASSLGRATYEQYF.

The chain joins TRBV5-1 to TRBJ2-1, with TRBD2 identical over 16 bases. After removal of 1 base from V and 8 bases from J, the junction contained 6 bases not matched to a gene. Germline values: CDR1 SGHRS, CDR2 YFSETQ. CDR3 length: 17 amino acids. The CDR3 DNA reads TGCGCCAGCAGCTTGTTATTCGGGACTAGCGGGAGGGATGAGCAGTTCTTC. It yields the protein CASSLLFGTSGRDEQFF.

The CDR3 region is CASSFGHPEAFF. CDR3 coding DNA: TGTGCCAGCAGTTTTGGGCACCCCGAAGCTTTCTTT. The chain combines TRBV12-3 or TRBV12-4 with TRBJ1-1, with unresolved D. Trimming cost V 3 bases and J 8 bases, with 10 bases left between them. This CDR3 region has 12 residues.

V and J are TRBV14 and TRBJ1-1; D is uncertain. The CDR3 sequence is 14 residues long. In germline, CDR1 is SGHDN, CDR2 FVKESK. V dropped 4 bases and J dropped 4 bases, with 13 bases sitting between them. CDR3 sequence reads: CASSLSPGGTEAFF. The DNA of the CDR3 is TGTGCCAGCAGCCTATCGCCGGGTGGCACTGAAGCTTTCTTT.

The V gene is TRBV7-3, the J gene TRBJ2-1; D is possibly TRBD2 (6 bases). Trimming left V 5 bases short and J 9 bases short, with 20 bases between. The CDR3 runs to 15 residues. In germline, CDR1 is SGHTA, CDR2 FQGTGA. In DNA form, the CDR3 reads TGTGCCAGCAGCCTCCAAGCTGGGGGGATCCGTGAGCAGTTCTTC. Residues: CASSLQAGGIREQFF.

The rearrangement joins TRBV5-1 to TRBJ2-1; 7 positions match TRBD2. The CDR3 consists of 15 residues. V gave up 1 base and J gave up 7 bases; unmatched junction bases: 8. The germline V gene has CDR1 SGHRS and CDR2 YFSETQ. CDR3 in amino acids: CASSLIAGVWNEQFF. For the CDR3, the DNA is TGCGCCAGCAGCTTGATTGCGGGAGTGTGGAATGAGCAGTTCTTC.

V and J are TRBV9 and TRBJ2-6, with D possibly being TRBD2 (6 bases). V dropped 3 bases and J dropped 0 bases, with 10 bases sitting between them. Looked up from germline, CDR1 is SGDLS and CDR2 is YYNGEE. This CDR3 contains 16 residues. The CDR3 bases are TGTGCCAGCAGCGATCGTAGCGGCTCTGGGGCCAACGTCCTGACTTTC. It encodes CASSDRSGSGANVLTF.

The V gene is TRBV7-2, the J gene TRBJ2-1; TRBD2 is a possible D gene (5 bases). The germline V gene has CDR1 SGHTA and CDR2 FQGNSA. The CDR3 runs to 16 residues. The germline V and J ends were trimmed by 5 bases and 0 bases, with 14 bases remaining between them. The CDR3 loop reads CASSPGSGISYNEQFF. The CDR3 DNA follows: TGTGCCAGCAGCCCCGGGTCCGGGATCTCCTACAATGAGCAGTTCTTC.

The rearrangement uses TRBV30 and TRBJ1-2, with 7 nucleotides matching TRBD1. V shed 3 bases, J shed 4 bases, and the junction held 5 bases outside the gene matches. Germline V gene lookup returns CDR1 GTSNPN and CDR2 SVGIG (reference sequence). CDR3 size: 13 residues. As DNA, the CDR3 is TGTGCCTGGAGCGGAGGGGGCGGCTATGGCTACACCTTC. Encoded protein: CAWSGGGGYGYTF.